This T cell receptor beta chain is drawn from a study of blood T cell repertoires in COVID-19 (dated by TCRdb to about 2020). Context from the whole study: Samples from collaborators originated in the United States, Italy and Spain and spanned both the acute and convalescent phases of COVID-19. The prospective study material was composed of cDNA or gDNA derived from T cells, B-cell-depleted T cells, or PBMCs. HLA class I and class II types, where available, came from metadata supplied by the sample provider rather than from assay-based typing. The samples were drawn from the first 160 participants of the ongoing ImmuneRACE study and from over a thousand subjects provided by 6 global collaborators. A freely available public database, intended as a resource for researchers studying the immune response to SARS-CoV-2, is where the repertoires were released. Nearly every sample came with metadata listing a de-identified subject ID, COVID-19 status, age in years and sex. Deeply sampled blood TCRbeta repertoires from subjects exposed to, actively infected with, or recovered from COVID-19 were included in the dataset. Study-wide conclusions, independent of this receptor: The quantity of clinical and demographic metadata differed by source and by participant and was supplied without curation.

Inclusive of the bounding cysteine and phenylalanine, the CDR3 is 12 residues long. Kept here is only the CDR3 DNA, which spans 36 bases and is read in frame from base 1. The germline ends are 8 bases apart after V is trimmed by 1 base and J by 9 bases. CDR1 and CDR2, per the germline V gene (reference sequence), are SGHNT and YYREEE. The collaborating institutions used their own protocols to collect whole blood in K2EDTA tubes. For TCRbeta analysis, collaborator samples were shipped as frozen whole blood, as isolated PBMCs, or as DNA extracted from either sample type. The immunoSEQ Assay, a bias-controlled multiplex PCR, was used to amplify TCRbeta CDR3 regions from genomic DNA. The original methods were these. Within the assay, amplification of reference gene primers was used to estimate how many nucleated cells each sample contained. To quantify the absolute abundance of each unique TCRbeta CDR3 rearrangement, sequence reads were collapsed and filtered. For each sample, productive Simpson clonality was calculated by taking the square root of Simpson's diversity index across productive rearrangements. As stored in TCRdb, this immuneACCESS dataset retains in-frame rearrangements with V and J assigned. A fraction of the clones does not appear; measured against another copy, unresolved V genes explain less than half of the discrepancy, and the remainder lacks a known reason. D and trimming come from the DNA, and the V and J calls and clone size come from that table. The sample table shows approximately 210,000 clones, and over 75% are seen once. Of the sample, 1.9% is held by the ten largest clones.

To note about this clone: What antigen it recognizes has not been identified. Base-call qualities are not available, and no considerably larger clone is one nucleotide away.

The sample consisted of peripheral blood. This chain is built from TRBV5-4 and TRBJ2-1; 5 matching bases give a weak D call of TRBD2. The receptor's source is a man aged 35-49 years with active or convalescent COVID-19. The DNA sequence follows: TGTGCCAGCAGCTTGATTGGGAGTGAGCAGTTCTTC. Protein translation: CASSLIGSEQFF.